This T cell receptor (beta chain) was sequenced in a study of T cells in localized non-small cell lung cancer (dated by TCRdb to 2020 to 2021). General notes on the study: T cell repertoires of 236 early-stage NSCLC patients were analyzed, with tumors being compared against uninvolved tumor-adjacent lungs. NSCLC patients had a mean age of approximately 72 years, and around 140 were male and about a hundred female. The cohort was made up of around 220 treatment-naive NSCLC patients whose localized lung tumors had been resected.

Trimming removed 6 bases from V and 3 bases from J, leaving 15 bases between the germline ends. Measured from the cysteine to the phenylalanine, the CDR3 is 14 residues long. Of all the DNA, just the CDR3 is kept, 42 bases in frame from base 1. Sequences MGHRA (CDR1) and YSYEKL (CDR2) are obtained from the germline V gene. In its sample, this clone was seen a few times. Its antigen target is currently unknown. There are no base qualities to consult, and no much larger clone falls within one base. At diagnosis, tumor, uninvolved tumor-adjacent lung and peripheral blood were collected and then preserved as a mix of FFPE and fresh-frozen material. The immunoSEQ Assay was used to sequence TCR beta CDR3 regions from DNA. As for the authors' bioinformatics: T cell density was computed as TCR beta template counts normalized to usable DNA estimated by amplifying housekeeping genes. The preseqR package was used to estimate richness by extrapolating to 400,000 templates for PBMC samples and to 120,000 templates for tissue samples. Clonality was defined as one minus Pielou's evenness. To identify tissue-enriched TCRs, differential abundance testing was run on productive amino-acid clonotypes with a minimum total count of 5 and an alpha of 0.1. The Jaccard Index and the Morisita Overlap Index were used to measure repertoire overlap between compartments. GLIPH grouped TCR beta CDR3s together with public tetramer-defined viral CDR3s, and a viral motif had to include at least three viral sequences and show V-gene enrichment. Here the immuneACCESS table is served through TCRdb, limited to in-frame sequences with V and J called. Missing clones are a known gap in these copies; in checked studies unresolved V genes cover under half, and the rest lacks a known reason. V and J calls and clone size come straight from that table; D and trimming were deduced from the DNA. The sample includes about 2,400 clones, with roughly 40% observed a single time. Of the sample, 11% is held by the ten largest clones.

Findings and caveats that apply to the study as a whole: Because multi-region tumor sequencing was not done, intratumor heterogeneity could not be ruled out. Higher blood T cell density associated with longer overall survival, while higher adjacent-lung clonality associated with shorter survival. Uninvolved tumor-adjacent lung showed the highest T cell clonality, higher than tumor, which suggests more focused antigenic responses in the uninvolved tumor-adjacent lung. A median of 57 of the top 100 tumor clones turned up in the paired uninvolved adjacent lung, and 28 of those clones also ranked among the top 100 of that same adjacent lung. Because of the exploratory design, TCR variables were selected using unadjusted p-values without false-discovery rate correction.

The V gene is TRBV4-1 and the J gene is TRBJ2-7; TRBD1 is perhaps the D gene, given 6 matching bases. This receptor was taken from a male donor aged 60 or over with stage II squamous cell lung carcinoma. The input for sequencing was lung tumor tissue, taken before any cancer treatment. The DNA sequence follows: TGCGCCAGCAGTCCCACAGGGCTATACTACGAGCAGTACTTC. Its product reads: CASSPTGLYYEQYF.